The T cell receptor (beta chain) described here comes from a study of cytomegalovirus exposure and HLA in healthy donors. Findings and limits, study-wide: In a later analysis, most CMV-associated TCR beta chains appeared HLA-restricted.

Of note for this clone: Its antigen is undetermined.

The PCR employed 60 Vbeta primers together with 13 Jbeta primers. Generated by immunoSEQ multiplex PCR, the TCRdb table keeps only in-frame clones and is missing some. This table holds around 150,000 clones, roughly 77% found once. The TCR comes from a young man in good health and CMV-seropositive. Sequenced sample: PBMCs.

Written as DNA, the CDR3 is TGTGCCAGCAGTTACTCGGCCCCTTCTAGCAATCAGCCCCAGCATTTT. Translating it yields CASSYSAPSSNQPQHF. J is TRBJ1-5 and V is TRBV6-5; D is unclear. Trimming pared 0 bases from V and 0 bases from J, leaving 9 bases between. There are 16 residues in the CDR3. CDR1 is MNHEY and CDR2 is SVGAGI in the germline V gene.